This T cell receptor beta chain was found in a study of T cells in Graves' hyperthyroidism and ophthalmopathy. Notes on the study in general: Onset of ophthalmopathy came a median roughly 6.9 months after the model predicted it.

Worth noting for this clonotype: Its antigen is unidentified. A junction boundary mismatches the germline segment, possibly from a read error.

These patients, aged 18 to 65, had recently diagnosed hyperthyroidism lasting under 2 months. Any patient presenting with uncontrolled infection, other autoimmune disease, pregnancy or lactation was left out. Amplified TCR beta CDR3 regions came from RNA transcripts. The TCR CDR3 was amplified in a first-round RT-PCR using the HTBI primer set. A single record per CDR3 protein comes from TCRdb applying MiXCR to the multiplex PCR reads. The sample holds just over 550,000 distinct CDR3 sequences, approximately 44% seen once. The TCR was taken from a woman in her late teens or twenties with Graves' hyperthyroidism. The specimen was peripheral blood or thyroid tissue (not recorded which).

The CDR3 DNA reads TGTGCCAGCAGCTCCTTTAGGGGGGCAGGGGAGCTGTTTTTT. Amino acid sequence: CASSSFRGAGELFF. V gene TRBV5-1 combines with J gene TRBJ2-2; D is possibly TRBD1 or TRBD2 (6 bases each). Germline-derived CDR1 and CDR2 are SGHRS and YFSETQ. The CDR3 contains 14 residues.